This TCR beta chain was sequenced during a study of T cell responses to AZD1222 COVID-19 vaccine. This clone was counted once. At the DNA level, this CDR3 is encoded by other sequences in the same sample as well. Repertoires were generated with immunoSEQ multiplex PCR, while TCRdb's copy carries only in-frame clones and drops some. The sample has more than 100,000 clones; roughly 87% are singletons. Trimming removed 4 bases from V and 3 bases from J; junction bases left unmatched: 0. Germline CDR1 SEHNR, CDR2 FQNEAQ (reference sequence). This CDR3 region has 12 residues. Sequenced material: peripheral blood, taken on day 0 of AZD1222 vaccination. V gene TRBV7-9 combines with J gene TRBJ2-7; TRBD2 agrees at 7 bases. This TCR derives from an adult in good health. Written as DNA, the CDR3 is TGTGCCAGCAGCTCTAGCGGCTACGAGCAGTACTTC. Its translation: CASSSSGYEQYF.